This T cell receptor (beta chain) was captured by sequencing in a study of a mutant IDH1 vaccine in newly diagnosed glioma. Study-level information: The start of vaccination came 4-6 weeks after radiotherapy alone, or with temozolomide cycles. Patients had received radiotherapy, temozolomide, or both previously, most receiving both.

The repertoire was sequenced with immunoSEQ multiplex PCR; TCRdb's copy has only in-frame clones and lacks some. Here the sample spans 40,000 or so clones, 84% being singletons. Worth noting for this clone: What it binds is not known.

Described time point: week 11, during vaccination. Vaccinated patients received 300 ug of mutant IDH1 20-mer peptide per dose, with topical imiquimod. This CDR3 is 13 amino acids long. V gave up 5 bases and J gave up 5 bases, with 11 bases separating them. Germline V CDR1 and CDR2: SGHRS, YFSETQ. This chain links TRBV5-1 with TRBJ2-1; D not resolved. The input for sequencing was PBMCs, taken from a glioma patient whose treatment included an IDH1 peptide vaccine. This sequence was found in a man aged 40-55 years with glioma. The CDR3 protein is CASSPRRNNEQFF. The CDR3 DNA reads TGCGCCAGCAGTCCCCGGCGGAACAATGAGCAGTTCTTC.